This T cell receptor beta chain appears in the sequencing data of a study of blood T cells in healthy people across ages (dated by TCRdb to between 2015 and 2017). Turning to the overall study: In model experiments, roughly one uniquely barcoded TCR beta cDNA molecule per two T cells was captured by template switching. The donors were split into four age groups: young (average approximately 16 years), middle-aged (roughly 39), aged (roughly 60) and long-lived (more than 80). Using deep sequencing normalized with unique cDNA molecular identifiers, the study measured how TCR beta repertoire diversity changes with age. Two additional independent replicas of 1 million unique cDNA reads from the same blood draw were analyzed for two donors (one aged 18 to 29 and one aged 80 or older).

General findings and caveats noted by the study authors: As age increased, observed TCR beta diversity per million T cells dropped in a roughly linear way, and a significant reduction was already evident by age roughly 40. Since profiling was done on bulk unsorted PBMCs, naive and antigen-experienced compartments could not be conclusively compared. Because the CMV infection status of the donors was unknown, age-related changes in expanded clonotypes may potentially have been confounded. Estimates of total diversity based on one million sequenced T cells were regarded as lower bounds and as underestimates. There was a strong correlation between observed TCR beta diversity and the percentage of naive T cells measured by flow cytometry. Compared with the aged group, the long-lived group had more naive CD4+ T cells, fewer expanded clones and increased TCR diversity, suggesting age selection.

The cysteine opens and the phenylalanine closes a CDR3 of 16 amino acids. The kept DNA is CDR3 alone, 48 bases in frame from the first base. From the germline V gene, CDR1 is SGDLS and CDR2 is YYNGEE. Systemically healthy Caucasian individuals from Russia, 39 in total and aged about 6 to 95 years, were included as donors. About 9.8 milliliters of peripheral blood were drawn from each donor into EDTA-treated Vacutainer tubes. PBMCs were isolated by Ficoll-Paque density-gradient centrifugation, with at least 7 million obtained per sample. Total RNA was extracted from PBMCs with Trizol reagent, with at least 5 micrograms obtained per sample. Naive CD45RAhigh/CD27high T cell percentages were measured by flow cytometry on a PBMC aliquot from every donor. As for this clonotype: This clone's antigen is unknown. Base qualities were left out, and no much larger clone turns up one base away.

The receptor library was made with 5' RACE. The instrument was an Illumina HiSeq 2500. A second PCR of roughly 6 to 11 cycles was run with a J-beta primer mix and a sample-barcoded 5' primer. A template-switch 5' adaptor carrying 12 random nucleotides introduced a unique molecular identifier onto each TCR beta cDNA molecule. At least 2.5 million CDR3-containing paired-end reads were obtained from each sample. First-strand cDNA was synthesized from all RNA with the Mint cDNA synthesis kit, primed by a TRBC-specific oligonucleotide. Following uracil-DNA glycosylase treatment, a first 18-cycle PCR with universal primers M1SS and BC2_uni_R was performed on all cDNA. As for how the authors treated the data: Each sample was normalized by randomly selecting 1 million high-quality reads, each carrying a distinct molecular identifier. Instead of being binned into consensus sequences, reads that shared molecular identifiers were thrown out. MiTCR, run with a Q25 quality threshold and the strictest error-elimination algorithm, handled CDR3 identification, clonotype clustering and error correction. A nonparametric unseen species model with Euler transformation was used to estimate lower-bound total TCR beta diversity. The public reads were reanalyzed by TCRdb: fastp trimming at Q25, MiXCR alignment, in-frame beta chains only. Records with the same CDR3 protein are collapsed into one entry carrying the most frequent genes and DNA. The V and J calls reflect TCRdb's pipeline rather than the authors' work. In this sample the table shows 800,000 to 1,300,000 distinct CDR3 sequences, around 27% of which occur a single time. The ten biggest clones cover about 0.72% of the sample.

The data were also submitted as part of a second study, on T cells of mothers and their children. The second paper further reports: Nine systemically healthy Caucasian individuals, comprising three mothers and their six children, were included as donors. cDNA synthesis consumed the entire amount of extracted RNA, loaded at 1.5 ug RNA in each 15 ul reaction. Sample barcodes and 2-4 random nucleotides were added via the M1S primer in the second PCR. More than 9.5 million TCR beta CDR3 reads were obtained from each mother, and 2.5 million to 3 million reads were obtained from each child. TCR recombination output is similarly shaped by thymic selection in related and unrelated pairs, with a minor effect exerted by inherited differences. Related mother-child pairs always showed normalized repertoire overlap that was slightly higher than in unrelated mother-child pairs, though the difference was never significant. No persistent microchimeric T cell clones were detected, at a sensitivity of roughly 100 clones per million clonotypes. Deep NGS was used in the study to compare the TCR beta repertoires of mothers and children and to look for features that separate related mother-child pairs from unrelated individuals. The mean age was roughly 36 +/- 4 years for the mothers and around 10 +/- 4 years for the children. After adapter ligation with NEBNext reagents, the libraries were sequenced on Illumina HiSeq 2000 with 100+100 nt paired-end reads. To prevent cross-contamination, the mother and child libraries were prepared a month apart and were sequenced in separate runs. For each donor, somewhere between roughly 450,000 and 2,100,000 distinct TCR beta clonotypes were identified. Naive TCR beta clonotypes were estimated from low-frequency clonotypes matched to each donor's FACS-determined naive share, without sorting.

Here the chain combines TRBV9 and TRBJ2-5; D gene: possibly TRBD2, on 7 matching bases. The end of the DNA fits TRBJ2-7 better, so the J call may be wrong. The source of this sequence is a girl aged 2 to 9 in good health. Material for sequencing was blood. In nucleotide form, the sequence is TGTGCCAGCAGCGTAACCGGGGGGCCCGACGGTTACGAGCAGTACTTC. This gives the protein CASSVTGGPDGYEQYF.